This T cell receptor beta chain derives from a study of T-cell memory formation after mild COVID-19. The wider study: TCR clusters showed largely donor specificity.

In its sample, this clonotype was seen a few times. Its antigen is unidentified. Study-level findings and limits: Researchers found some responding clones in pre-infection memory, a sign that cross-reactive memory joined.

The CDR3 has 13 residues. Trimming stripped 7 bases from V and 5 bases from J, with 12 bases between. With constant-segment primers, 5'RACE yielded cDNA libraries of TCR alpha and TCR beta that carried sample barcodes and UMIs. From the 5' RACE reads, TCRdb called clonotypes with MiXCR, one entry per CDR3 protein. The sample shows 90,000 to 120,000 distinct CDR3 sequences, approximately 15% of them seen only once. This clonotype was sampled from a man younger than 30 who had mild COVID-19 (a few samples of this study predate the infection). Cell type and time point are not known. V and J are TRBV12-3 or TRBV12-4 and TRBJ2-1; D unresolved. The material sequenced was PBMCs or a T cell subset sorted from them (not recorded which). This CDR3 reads CASTQHLDNEQFF. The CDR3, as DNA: TGTGCCAGCACCCAACACCTAGACAATGAGCAGTTCTTC.